The clone carrying this T cell receptor (beta chain) was found many times. Antigen: not known. TCR beta CDR3 regions were amplified from RNA transcripts. RT-PCR with HTBI primers came first, then second-round multiplex PCR. TCRdb called the multiplex PCR reads again in MiXCR, with one record for every CDR3 protein. The sample has around 400,000 distinct CDR3 sequences, around 20% seen once. CDR3 length: 11 amino acids. The V end lost 4 bases, the J end lost 10 bases, and 11 bases lay between the germline ends. From germline, CDR1 is LNHDA and CDR2 SQIVND (reference sequence). This entry comes from a study of Graves' ophthalmopathy and Graves' hyperthyroidism. Background on the study: Upon initial diagnosis and before any treatment, peripheral blood was collected.

The study's findings and limits: A 13-signature model separated ophthalmopathy from stable hyperthyroidism, around 90% sensitivity, about 81% specificity.

Sequencing was performed on peripheral blood. The receptor was derived from a woman younger than 35 with stable Graves' hyperthyroidism. The genes are TRBV19 and TRBJ2-7; D ambiguous. The CDR3, as DNA: TGTGCCAGTAGTAGCCCAGCTGGCCAGTACTTC. This gives the protein CASSSPAGQYF.